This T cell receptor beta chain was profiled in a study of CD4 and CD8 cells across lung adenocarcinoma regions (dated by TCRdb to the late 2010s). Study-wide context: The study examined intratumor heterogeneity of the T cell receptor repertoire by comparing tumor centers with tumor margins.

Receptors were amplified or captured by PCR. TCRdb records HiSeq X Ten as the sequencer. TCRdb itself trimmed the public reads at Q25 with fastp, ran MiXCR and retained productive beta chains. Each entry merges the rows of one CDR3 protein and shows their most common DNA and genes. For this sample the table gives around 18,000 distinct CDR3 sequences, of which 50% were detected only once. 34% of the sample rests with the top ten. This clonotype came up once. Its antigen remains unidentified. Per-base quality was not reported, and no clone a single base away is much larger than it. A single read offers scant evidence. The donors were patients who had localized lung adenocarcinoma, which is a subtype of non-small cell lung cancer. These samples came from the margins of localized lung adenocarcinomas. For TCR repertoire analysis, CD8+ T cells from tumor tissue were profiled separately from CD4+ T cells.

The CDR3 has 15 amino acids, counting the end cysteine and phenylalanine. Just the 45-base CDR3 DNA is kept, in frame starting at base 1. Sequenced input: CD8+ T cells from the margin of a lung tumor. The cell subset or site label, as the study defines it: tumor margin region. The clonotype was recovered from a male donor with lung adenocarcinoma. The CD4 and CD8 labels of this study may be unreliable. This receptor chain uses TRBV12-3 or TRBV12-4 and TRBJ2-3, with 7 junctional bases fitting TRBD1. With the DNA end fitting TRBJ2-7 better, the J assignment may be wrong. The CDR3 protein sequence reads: CASSRTSIGTETQYF. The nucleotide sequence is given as TGTGCCAGCAGCCGGACTTCTATCGGGACAGAGACGCAGTACTTC.